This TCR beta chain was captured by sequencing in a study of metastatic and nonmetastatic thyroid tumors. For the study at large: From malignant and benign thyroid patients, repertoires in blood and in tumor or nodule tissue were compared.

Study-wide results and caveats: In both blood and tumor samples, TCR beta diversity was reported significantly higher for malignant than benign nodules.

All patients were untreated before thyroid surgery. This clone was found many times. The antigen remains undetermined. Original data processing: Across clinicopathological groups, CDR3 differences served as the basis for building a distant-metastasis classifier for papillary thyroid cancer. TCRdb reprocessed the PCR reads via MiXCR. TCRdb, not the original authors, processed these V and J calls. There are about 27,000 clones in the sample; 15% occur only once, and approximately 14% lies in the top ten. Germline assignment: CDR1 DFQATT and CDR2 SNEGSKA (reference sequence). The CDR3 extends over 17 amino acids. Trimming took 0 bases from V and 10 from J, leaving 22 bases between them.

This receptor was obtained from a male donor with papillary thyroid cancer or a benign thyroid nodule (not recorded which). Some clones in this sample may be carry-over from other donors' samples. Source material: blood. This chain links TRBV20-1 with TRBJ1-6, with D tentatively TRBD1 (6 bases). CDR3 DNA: TGCAGTGCTAGAGATGGAGGGGGGGGGGTAATTTACTCACCCCTCCACTTT. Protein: CSARDGGGGVIYSPLHF.